This T cell receptor (beta chain) came from a study of T cells in localized non-small cell lung cancer. Study-wide points: Investigators sequenced only a single tumor region, leaving heterogeneity possible. Adjacent uninvolved lung had the highest clonality, suggesting focused antigen responses. An association was observed between higher blood T cell density and longer overall survival. In adjacent lung, a median around 57 of the top 100 tumor clones were found.

Clones were sequenced by immunoSEQ multiplex PCR, and TCRdb holds only the in-frame ones, with some missing. The sample holds about 40,000 clones, 81% seen once. Concerning this clone: The target antigen is unknown.

This CDR3 spans 12 amino acids. In germline, CDR1 is SQVTM, CDR2 ANQGSEA. After removal of 6 bases from V and 1 base from J, the junction contained 0 bases not matched to a gene. The TCR was taken from a male donor older than 55 with stage II lung adenocarcinoma. The chain combines TRBV29-1 with TRBJ1-5; 7 nucleotides match TRBD1. This sample comprised peripheral blood mononuclear cells, obtained before any cancer treatment. CDR3 bases: TGCAGCGTACAGGGGAGCAATCAGCCCCAGCATTTT. This gives the protein CSVQGSNQPQHF.